The 29 T cell receptor beta chains listed next were all sequenced from one sample in a study of OX40 agonist ivuxolimab in advanced cancers. TCRdb's copy holds only in-frame clones and misses some; the assay was immunoSEQ multiplex PCR. Here the sample spans 50,000 to 65,000 clones, roughly 90% being singletons. The sample consisted of CD4+ or CD8+ T cells sorted from blood, taken in a trial of the OX40 agonist ivuxolimab. These receptors were taken from an adult with an advanced solid tumor such as melanoma, head and neck, liver or kidney cancer.

The chain employs TRBV29-1 and TRBJ1-1; the D is unclear. V lost 3 bases and J lost 1, with 3 bases in between. The V gene's germline CDR1 is SQVTM and CDR2 ANQGSEA. This CDR3 region has 11 residues. The CDR3 loop reads CSVESNTEAFF. The CDR3 DNA sequence: TGCAGCGTTGAGTCGAACACTGAAGCTTTCTTT.

The V call is TRBV28, the J call TRBJ2-2; D is ambiguous. Germline-derived CDR1 and CDR2 are MDHEN and SYDVKM. Trimming shortened V by 1 base and J by 1 base, and 4 bases separated the two germline ends. This CDR3 is 14 amino acids long. The CDR3 coding sequence is TGTGCCAGCAGTTTATCCATGAACACCGGGGAGCTGTTTTTT. Translation: CASSLSMNTGELFF.

V and J are TRBV7-9 and TRBJ1-1; no firm D call. The CDR3 loop spans 13 amino acids. Germline V gene data show CDR1 as SEHNR and CDR2 as FQNEAQ (reference sequence). Trimming pared 6 bases from V and 0 bases from J, leaving 8 bases between. The CDR3 loop reads CASRVNMNTEAFF. The CDR3 DNA sequence: TGTGCCAGCAGAGTAAATATGAACACTGAAGCTTTCTTT.

In its sample, this clone was seen once. The rearrangement uses TRBV28 and TRBJ2-3; weak D call: TRBD2 (7 bases). This CDR3 comprises 17 residues. Per the germline V gene, CDR1 is MDHEN and CDR2 is SYDVKM. V was cut by 4 bases and J by 3 bases, with 20 bases left in between. The CDR3 region is CASSYSGGGLSTDTQYF. For the CDR3, the DNA is TGTGCCAGCAGTTACTCAGGCGGGGGCCTCAGTACAGATACGCAGTATTTT. Complete variable domain (other parts from reference TRBV28 and TRBJ2-3): DVKVTQSSRYLVKRTGEKVFLECVQDMDHENMFWYRQDPGLGLRLIYFSYDVKMKEKGDIPEGYSVSREKKERFSLILESASTNQTSMYLCASSYSGGGLSTDTQYFGPGTRLTVL.

The chain links TRBV2 to TRBJ1-5, with a weak D call TRBD1 (5 bases). Trimming stripped 6 bases from V and 1 base from J, with 10 bases between. From germline, CDR1 is SNHLY and CDR2 FYNNEI. This CDR3 comprises 14 residues. The CDR3 is CASSAGLSNQPQHF. The CDR3 bases are TGTGCCAGCAGCGCAGGGCTCAGCAATCAGCCCCAGCATTTT.

This clone was detected a few times. This chain links TRBV2 with TRBJ1-1, with D possibly being TRBD1 (5 bases). V shed 3 bases and J shed 4 bases, with 12 bases lying between them. The CDR3 has 14 amino acids. The germline V gene has CDR1 SNHLY and CDR2 FYNNEI. CDR3 sequence reads: CASSDRQGGTEAFF. Written as DNA, the CDR3 is TGTGCCAGCAGTGATCGGCAGGGAGGCACTGAAGCTTTCTTT.

J is TRBJ1-4 and V is TRBV4-2, with D possibly TRBD1 on 5 matching bases. Trimming removed 0 bases at V and 7 bases at J, with 15 bases between. The CDR3 loop spans 16 amino acids. Germline V CDR1 and CDR2: LGHNA, YNFKEQ. CDR3: CASSQEGTGLIEKLFF. In DNA form, the CDR3 reads TGTGCCAGCAGCCAAGAGGGCACGGGACTGATTGAAAAACTGTTTTTT.

The V and J genes are TRBV19 and TRBJ2-3, with a possible D match to TRBD2 (6 bases). From germline, CDR1 is LNHDA and CDR2 SQIVND (reference sequence). The ends were cut back, 4 bases at V and 1 base at J, with 12 bases in the middle. The CDR3 has 15 amino acids. CDR3 bases: TGTGCCAGTAGTAAGCAGCGGGTCCGCACAGATACGCAGTATTTT. Amino acid sequence: CASSKQRVRTDTQYF.

This clone was seen a single time. The V call is TRBV30, the J call TRBJ2-1; 13 nucleotides agree with TRBD2. This CDR3 is built from 17 residues. The J segment lost 2 bases and the V segment lost 1 base, leaving 5 bases of the junction unmatched. CDR1 is GTSNPN, CDR2 SVGIG, per germline (reference sequence). CDR3 bases: TGTGCCTGGAGTGGAGGACTAGCGGGAGCTCCCTACAATGAGCAGTTCTTC. It encodes CAWSGGLAGAPYNEQFF.

This clone has a handful of counts. The genes are TRBV18 and TRBJ1-5; D remains unclear. The CDR3 consists of 12 residues. Germline assignment: CDR1 KGHSH and CDR2 LQKENI. V shed 6 bases and J shed 5 bases, with 8 bases lying between them. The CDR3 loop reads CASSRLDQPQHF. CDR3 coding DNA: TGTGCCAGCTCCCGCCTCGATCAGCCCCAGCATTTT.

V gene TRBV13 combines with J gene TRBJ2-4; 10 bases are shared with TRBD1. CDR3 size: 16 residues. V was clipped by 5 bases and J by 1 base; unmatched bases: 5. Germline CDR1 reads PRHDT; CDR2 reads FYEKMQ (reference sequence). CDR3 loop: CASSPGTGVAKNIQYF. CDR3 coding DNA: TGTGCCAGCAGCCCAGGGACAGGGGTTGCCAAAAACATTCAGTACTTC. Filled out from reference TRBV13 and TRBJ2-4, the complete variable domain reads AAGVIQSPRHLIKEKRETATLKCYPIPRHDTVYWYQQGPGQDPQFLISFYEKMQSDKGSIPDRFSAQQFSDYHSELNMSSLELGDSALYFCASSPGTGVAKNIQYFGAGTRLSVL.

This rearrangement joins TRBV10-1 to TRBJ2-2; TRBD1 might be the D (5 bases). Germline CDR1 and CDR2: WNHNN and SYGVQD (reference sequence). V shed 10 bases and J shed 5 bases, with 14 bases lying between them. The CDR3 runs 13 residues. The chain's CDR3 is CATSPSGTGELFF. CDR3 nucleotide sequence: TGCGCCACCTCACCCTCAGGGACCGGGGAGCTGTTTTTT.

The rearrangement links TRBV5-8 to TRBJ2-7, with 7 bases identical to TRBD1. CDR3 size: 15 residues. V lost 4 bases and J lost 5; bases outside the gene matches: 12. CDR1 and CDR2 (germline): SGHTS, YDEGEE. The CDR3 DNA is TGTGCCAGCAGCCCCGACCAGACAGGGTTCCACGAGCAGTACTTC. Amino acids: CASSPDQTGFHEQYF.

This clone has only one observation. The chain links TRBV2 to TRBJ2-6; D gene ambiguous. There are 13 residues in the CDR3. V was trimmed by 7 bases and J by 0 bases, leaving 4 bases between them. Germline CDR1 is SNHLY and CDR2 is FYNNEI. This CDR3 is CASKVSGANVLTF. CDR3 nucleotide sequence: TGTGCCAGCAAGGTCTCTGGGGCCAACGTCCTGACTTTC.

The rearrangement joins TRBV6-5 to TRBJ2-5; 11 bases fit TRBD1. The CDR3 consists of 15 residues. Germline CDR1 is MNHEY and CDR2 is SVGAGI. V lost 6 bases to trimming and J lost 5 bases; unmatched junction nucleotides: 8. CDR3 region: CASRLAGTGGETQYF. CDR3 nucleotide sequence: TGTGCCAGCAGGTTGGCCGGGACAGGGGGGGAGACCCAGTACTTC.

The chain has TRBV5-6 and TRBJ1-2; D perhaps matches TRBD1 (6 bases). V gave up 0 bases and J gave up 3 bases, with 12 bases separating them. The V gene's germline CDR1 is SGHDT and CDR2 YYEEEE. This CDR3 is 15 amino acids long. CDR3 coding DNA: TGTGCCAGCAGCTTGGTGGGGGCAGGGGACTATGGCTACACCTTC. Translation: CASSLVGAGDYGYTF.

V and J are TRBV28 and TRBJ2-7; TRBD2 matches at 9 bases. Germline-derived CDR1 and CDR2 are MDHEN and SYDVKM. This CDR3 contains 21 residues. After removal of 6 bases from V and 2 bases from J, the junction contained 26 bases not matched to a gene. CDR3 sequence reads: CASRSLHGTSSLQSSPYEQYF. In DNA form, the CDR3 reads TGTGCCAGCAGATCCTTACACGGGACTAGCTCGTTACAATCGTCCCCCTACGAGCAGTACTTC. Full variable domain (missing parts from reference TRBV28 and TRBJ2-7): DVKVTQSSRYLVKRTGEKVFLECVQDMDHENMFWYRQDPGLGLRLIYFSYDVKMKEKGDIPEGYSVSREKKERFSLILESASTNQTSMYLCASRSLHGTSSLQSSPYEQYFGPGTRLTVT.

The chain employs TRBV11-2 and TRBJ2-5, with 7 bases lining up with TRBD1. CDR1 SGHAT and CDR2 FQNNGV come from the germline V gene. J was trimmed by 4 bases and V by 5 bases; bases with no gene match: 10. The CDR3 contains 15 residues. CDR3 in DNA: TGTGCCAGCAGCCTCGGAGGACAGGTGGGAGAGACCCAGTACTTC. Amino acid sequence: CASSLGGQVGETQYF. Filled out from reference TRBV11-2 and TRBJ2-5, the complete variable domain reads EAGVAQSPRYKIIEKRQSVAFWCNPISGHATLYWYQQILGQGPKLLIQFQNNGVVDDSQLPKDRFSAERLKGVDSTLKIQPAKLEDSAVYLCASSLGGQVGETQYFGPGTRLLVL.

The V call is TRBV7-2, the J call TRBJ2-3, with TRBD2 identical over 13 bases. The CDR3 contains 18 residues. Germline V lookup: CDR1 SGHTA, CDR2 FQGNSA. J lost 1 base, V lost 2 bases, and 6 bases had no gene match. CDR3: CASSLWRTSGSRTDTQYF. CDR3 DNA: TGTGCCAGCAGCTTATGGAGGACTAGCGGGAGCCGCACAGATACGCAGTATTTT.

The chain couples TRBV7-8 to TRBJ2-7; 9 positions agree with TRBD1. Trimming at V came to 5 bases and at J to 5 bases, leaving 7 bases not matched to a gene. In germline, CDR1 is SGHVS, CDR2 FQNEAQ. The CDR3 runs to 14 residues. CDR3 amino acids: CASSTRDRADEQYF. Here the CDR3 DNA reads TGTGCCAGCAGCACCCGGGACAGGGCCGACGAGCAGTACTTC.

This chain joins TRBV11-2 and TRBJ2-5; 7 nucleotides agree with TRBD2. The better agreement between TRBJ2-7 and the DNA end casts doubt on the J call. Germline assignment: CDR1 SGHAT and CDR2 FQNNGV. The CDR3 loop spans 14 amino acids. The CDR3 bases are TGTGCCAGCAGCTCCAGCGGGGTACCCTACGAGCAGTACTTC. Amino acid sequence: CASSSSGVPYEQYF.

The rearrangement joins TRBV4-2 to TRBJ2-5, with D possibly called TRBD1 or TRBD2 (5 bases each). The CDR3 has 15 residues. Germline V CDR1 and CDR2: LGHNA, YNFKEQ. With 1 base removed from V and 3 bases from J, the gap between germline ends came to 12 bases. CDR3 sequence reads: CASSQVSGREETQYF. The CDR3 DNA reads as TGTGCCAGCAGCCAAGTTTCAGGGAGAGAAGAGACCCAGTACTTC.

V usage is TRBV5-5 and J usage is TRBJ2-5; 9 bases are a match to TRBD1. The CDR3 sequence is 14 residues long. Trimming at V came to 2 bases and at J to 4 bases, leaving 3 bases not matched to a gene. Germline V gene lookup returns CDR1 SGHKS and CDR2 YYEKEE (reference sequence). Here the CDR3 DNA reads TGTGCCAGCAGCTTTGGACAGGGGACAGAGACCCAGTACTTC. It specifies CASSFGQGTETQYF.

The gene calls are TRBV10-1 and TRBJ2-7; TRBD2 agrees at 11 bases. The CDR3 is 15 residues long. Germline V CDR1 and CDR2: WNHNN, SYGVQD (reference sequence). V lost 8 bases and J lost 7; bases outside the gene matches: 13. The CDR3 DNA sequence: TGCGCCAGCGCCCCTCTAGCGGGAGGAAAGGGTGAGCAGTACTTC. This translates into CASAPLAGGKGEQYF.

The chain links TRBV6-5 to TRBJ1-5; 10 nucleotides align to TRBD1. CDR3 length equals 15 residues. Germline CDR1 and CDR2: MNHEY and SVGAGI. Losses at the gene ends were 6 bases for V and 3 bases for J; bases not matched to a gene: 5. CDR3 bases: TGTGCCAGCAGGCGACAGGGGGCTATCAATCAGCCCCAGCATTTT. It is translated as CASRRQGAINQPQHF.

The rearrangement links TRBV7-2 to TRBJ1-6; a possible D gene is TRBD1 (6 bases). Germline V lookup: CDR1 SGHTA, CDR2 FQGNSA. The CDR3 has 16 amino acids. V was shortened by 10 bases and J by 7 bases, with 23 bases between the two germline ends. CDR3 loop: CAIHLPGQRQNSPLHF. CDR3 coding DNA: TGTGCCATCCACCTCCCTGGACAGAGACAGAATTCACCCCTCCACTTT.

V and J are TRBV2 and TRBJ2-7; 14 bases fit TRBD2. CDR1 is SNHLY, CDR2 FYNNEI, per germline. The CDR3 consists of 16 residues. J lost 1 base, V lost 5 bases, and 4 bases had no gene match. Here the CDR3 reads CASSRGLAGVSYEQYF. CDR3 sequence (DNA): TGTGCCAGCAGTCGGGGACTAGCGGGAGTTTCCTACGAGCAGTACTTC.

V and J are TRBV6-5 and TRBJ1-1, with D possibly matching TRBD1 (6 bases). The CDR3 spans 15 residues. Germline V gene data show CDR1 as MNHEY and CDR2 as SVGAGI. V gave up 6 bases and J gave up 3 bases, with 17 bases separating them. This CDR3 is CASSPIGGPDTEAFF. The CDR3 DNA reads TGTGCCAGCAGCCCCATCGGGGGGCCGGACACTGAAGCTTTCTTT.

The chain links TRBV6-6 to TRBJ1-1; no definite D call. Germline V gives CDR1 MNHNY, CDR2 SVGAGI (reference sequence). The CDR3 consists of 13 residues. V shed 2 bases and J shed 1 base, with 5 bases lying between them. The CDR3 sequence: CASSYPGNTEAFF. The CDR3 DNA reads as TGTGCCAGCAGTTACCCAGGGAACACTGAAGCTTTCTTT.